The 19 T cell receptor beta chains in this list originate from one sample, sequenced in a study of technical replicates of blood from four donors (dated by TCRdb to the late 2010s). Receptor amplification or capture employed the immunoSEQ multiplex PCR assay. Imported from immuneACCESS, the table was reduced by TCRdb to in-frame sequences with V and J called. These copies leave out some clones; in studies compared against another copy, an unresolved V gene accounts for under half, and the cause of the remainder is not known. In all, the sample holds 65,000 to 95,000 clones, and approximately 93% of those were seen once. Of the sample, 0.2% to 0.3% is held by the ten largest clones. Sequencing used T cells isolated from PBMCs. The receptors stem from a human donor in good health.

The chain links TRBV5-5 to TRBJ1-1, with TRBD1 as a possible D gene (5 bases). V was shortened by 4 bases and J by 4 bases, with 11 bases between the two germline ends. The germline V gene encodes CDR1 SGHKS and CDR2 YYEKEE (reference sequence). This CDR3 comprises 13 residues. The DNA for the CDR3 is TGTGCCAGCAGCCGACCCGGGGGCACTGAAGCTTTCTTT. Translated: CASSRPGGTEAFF.

The chain recombines TRBV7-3 with TRBJ1-2; possible D gene TRBD1, 5 bases. V was cut by 4 bases and J by 2 bases, with 14 bases left in between. The CDR3 is 15 amino acids. CDR1 and CDR2 (germline): SGHTA, FQGTGA. CDR3 sequence reads: CASSSWEGRNYGYTF. The CDR3 coding sequence is TGTGCCAGCAGCTCCTGGGAGGGGAGGAACTATGGCTACACCTTC.

This clone came up a few times. The CDR3 bases are TGCGCCAGCAGCCAAGGTTTGTCGGGGAACCCCTACGAGCAGTACTTC. This encodes CASSQGLSGNPYEQYF. The chain carries TRBV4-1 and TRBJ2-7; tentative D call: TRBD2 (5 bases). V was shortened by 1 base and J by 2 bases, with 15 bases between the two germline ends. CDR1 is MGHRA and CDR2 is YSYEKL in the germline V gene. The CDR3 consists of 16 residues.

The chain links TRBV11-2 to TRBJ1-2; D may be TRBD1 (5 bases). CDR3 size: 16 residues. With 1 base removed from V and 0 bases from J, the gap between germline ends came to 12 bases. The germline V gene encodes CDR1 SGHAT and CDR2 FQNNGV. The CDR3 sequence is CASSLGGLGPNYGYTF. CDR3 nucleotide sequence: TGTGCCAGCAGCTTAGGGGGACTGGGACCTAACTATGGCTACACCTTC.

This rearrangement joins TRBV9 to TRBJ2-3, with 10 bases matching TRBD2. After removal of 4 bases from V and 0 bases from J, the junction contained 8 bases not matched to a gene. CDR1 SGDLS and CDR2 YYNGEE come from the germline V gene. The CDR3 totals 17 residues. The CDR3 DNA follows: TGTGCCAGCAGCCCATTGGAGGGACTAGCGAGCACAGATACGCAGTATTTT. Translating it yields CASSPLEGLASTDTQYF.

This clone showed up just a few times. V is TRBV13 and J is TRBJ1-1; 7 bases fit TRBD1. The CDR3 covers 12 residues. Germline V CDR1 and CDR2: PRHDT, FYEKMQ (reference sequence). V lost 3 bases to trimming and J lost 10 bases; unmatched junction nucleotides: 5. The CDR3 is CASSLTGSGAFF. The CDR3 coding sequence is TGTGCCAGCAGCTTGACAGGGTCGGGAGCTTTCTTT.

The rearrangement joins TRBV7-9 to TRBJ2-7; possibly TRBD1 for D (5 bases). V was cut by 1 base and J by 2 bases, with 15 bases left in between. Germline CDR1 SEHNR, CDR2 FQNEAQ (reference sequence). The CDR3 loop spans 16 amino acids. The CDR3 is CASSLDQGGVTYEQYF. The DNA for the CDR3 is TGTGCCAGCAGCTTAGATCAGGGTGGTGTAACCTACGAGCAGTACTTC. The complete variable domain, with remaining parts taken from reference TRBV7-9 and TRBJ2-7, reads DTGVSQNPRHKITKRGQNVTFRCDPISEHNRLYWYRQTLGQGPEFLTYFQNEAQLEKSRLLSDRFSAERPKGSFSTLEIQRTEQGDSAMYLCASSLDQGGVTYEQYFGPGTRLTVT.

The chain carries TRBV5-1 and TRBJ2-5; D uncertain. V was trimmed by 4 bases and J by 2 bases, leaving 3 bases between them. The germline CDR1 and CDR2 sequences are SGHRS and YFSETQ. There are 11 residues in the CDR3. CDR3 amino acids: CASSQQETQYF. CDR3 coding DNA: TGCGCCAGCAGCCAACAAGAGACCCAGTACTTC.

The chain links TRBV19 to TRBJ1-5; 9 positions agree with TRBD1. Per germline, CDR1 LNHDA and CDR2 SQIVND (reference sequence). After removal of 2 bases from V and 0 bases from J, the junction contained 8 bases not matched to a gene. The CDR3 covers 18 residues. The CDR3 nucleotides are TGTGCCAGTAGTATAATCGGGACAGGGCTCTATAGCAATCAGCCCCAGCATTTT. Translation: CASSIIGTGLYSNQPQHF.

This sequence joins TRBV7-6 and TRBJ1-1; TRBD1 aligns across 7 bases. V lost 3 bases, J lost 7 bases, and 2 bases stayed unmatched. Germline V CDR1 and CDR2: SGHVS, FNYEAQ. The CDR3 length is 12 residues. The CDR3: CASSLTGREAFF. The CDR3 region has the DNA TGTGCCAGCAGCTTGACAGGGCGTGAAGCTTTCTTT.

This chain connects TRBV7-3 to TRBJ1-3; 10 nucleotides match TRBD1. The V gene's germline CDR1 is SGHTA and CDR2 FQGTGA. The CDR3 is 14 residues long. V gave up 2 bases and J gave up 8 bases; unmatched junction bases: 3. CDR3 in DNA: TGTGCCAGCAGCTTAGGACAGGGGGGAGACACCATATATTTT. As protein: CASSLGQGGDTIYF.

The chain is built from TRBV9 and TRBJ2-3; a possible D gene is TRBD1 (6 bases). Between the trimmed V and J ends, which lost 3 bases and 10 bases, there was a span of 12 bases. The CDR3 has 12 residues. Germline V gene data show CDR1 as SGDLS and CDR2 as YYNGEE. The CDR3 DNA reads as TGTGCCAGCAGCGGGGACACTGCCCCGCAGTATTTT. This gives the protein CASSGDTAPQYF.

CDR3 sequence reads: CASSLTSGVTDTQYF. The CDR3 nucleotides read TGTGCCAGCAGCTTAACTAGCGGGGTGACAGATACGCAGTATTTT. The genes are TRBV5-4 and TRBJ2-3, with 10 bases fitting TRBD2. V was clipped by 2 bases and J by 3 bases; unmatched bases: 3. Looked up from germline, CDR1 is SGHNT and CDR2 is YYREEE (reference sequence). This CDR3 has 15 residues. Based on the CDR3 plus reference TRBV5-4 and TRBJ2-3, the full variable domain is ETGVTQSPTHLIKTRGQQVTLRCSSQSGHNTVSWYQQALGQGPQFIFQYYREEENGRGNFPPRFSGLQFPNYSSELNVNALELDDSALYLCASSLTSGVTDTQYFGPGTRLTVL.

The V call is TRBV30, the J call TRBJ1-3; D possibly corresponds to TRBD1 (5 bases). Germline V gene sequence: CDR1 GTSNPN, CDR2 SVGIG (reference sequence). The CDR3 spans 17 residues. V lost 4 bases, J lost 0 bases, and 19 bases lay in between. Here the CDR3 DNA reads TGTGCCTGGATGACTCGGGCAGGGCCGTTCTCTGGAAACACCATATATTTT. Amino acid sequence: CAWMTRAGPFSGNTIYF.

The chain is built from TRBV7-9 and TRBJ2-5, with TRBD2 identical over 10 bases. V shed 3 bases and J 4 bases; nucleotides not matched to a gene: 2. The CDR3 sequence is 14 residues long. Germline V gives CDR1 SEHNR, CDR2 FQNEAQ (reference sequence). This CDR3 reads CASSFTSGVETQYF. In DNA form, the CDR3 reads TGTGCCAGCAGCTTTACTAGCGGGGTAGAGACCCAGTACTTC.

This chain uses TRBV25-1 with TRBJ2-1, with 11 bases that match TRBD2. There are 15 residues in the CDR3. The ends lost 8 bases at V and 4 bases at J; junction bases unmatched: 7. The germline gives CDR1 MGHDK, CDR2 SYGVNS. The CDR3 sequence: CASGQGTSGYNEQFF. CDR3 nucleotides: TGTGCCAGCGGACAAGGGACTAGCGGATACAATGAGCAGTTCTTC.

V gene TRBV11-2 combines with J gene TRBJ2-3; weak D call: TRBD2 (5 bases). Germline CDR1 is SGHAT and CDR2 is FQNNGV. V gave up 4 bases and J gave up 3 bases, with 14 bases separating them. The CDR3 totals 15 residues. The CDR3 region has the DNA TGTGCCAGCAGCTCCGAATTCGGGGAAACAGATACGCAGTATTTT. The encoded protein is CASSSEFGETDTQYF.

This rearrangement joins TRBV13 to TRBJ2-7; 9 nucleotides match TRBD1. The CDR3 has 16 amino acids. The germline gives CDR1 PRHDT, CDR2 FYEKMQ (reference sequence). Trimming cost V 1 base and J 3 bases; bases outside gene matches: 7. CDR3 sequence: CASSLVGQGINYEQYF. CDR3 sequence (DNA): TGTGCCAGCAGCTTAGTAGGACAGGGGATTAACTACGAGCAGTACTTC.

This chain connects TRBV18 to TRBJ1-4; D gene uncertain. The CDR3 length is 14 residues. Germline V gives CDR1 KGHSH, CDR2 LQKENI. V shed 2 bases and J shed 5 bases, with 9 bases lying between them. The CDR3, as DNA: TGTGCCAGCTCACCAATTAGAGGAAATGAAAAACTGTTTTTT. This encodes CASSPIRGNEKLFF.